This TCR beta chain was documented in a study of blood T cell repertoires in COVID-19. Study information: Whether acute or convalescent, the COVID-19 samples came from the United States, Italy and Spain. T cells, B-cell-depleted T cells, or PBMCs supplied cDNA or gDNA.

Profiling relied on immunoSEQ multiplex PCR, and the TCRdb table lists in-frame clones only, not all of them. The table records around 130,000 clones, approximately 86% of them present only once. J was trimmed by 9 bases and V by 1 base; bases with no gene match: 17. Germline V lookup: CDR1 SGHVS, CDR2 FQNEAQ. The CDR3 contains 18 residues. Sequenced material: peripheral blood. This receptor was identified in a woman aged 45-60 years who had recovered from COVID-19. The chain recombines TRBV7-8 with TRBJ2-7; 11 nucleotides match TRBD2. The CDR3 DNA sequence: TGTGCCAGCAGCTTAGTATCCCCTAGCGGGGGGATGGGTGTCGGGCAGTACTTC. Translating it yields CASSLVSPSGGMGVGQYF.